These T cell receptor beta chains were read from a single sample in a study of blood T cell repertoires in COVID-19. Repertoires were generated with immunoSEQ multiplex PCR, while TCRdb's copy carries only in-frame clones and drops some. Among around 94,000 clones, around nine tenths were seen once, and the ten largest hold 2% to 2.5%. The sample taken for sequencing was peripheral blood. These TCRs come from a man in his fifties or sixties with active COVID-19. Each CDR3 is given with its conserved first and last residue. A D gene is named only where the DNA matches it firmly. Rows give clone size only sometimes, using once, few, many, or a class for an expanded clone.

d_call: TRBD1; clone_size: NA; v_call: TRBV29-1; j_call: TRBJ2-7; cdr3_aa: CSADRGSGEQYF; cdr3_nt: TGCAGCGCGGACAGGGGGTCTGGCGAGCAGTACTTC
d_call: TRBD1; clone_size: NA; v_call: TRBV9; j_call: TRBJ2-2; cdr3_aa: CASSAADRGNTGELFF; cdr3_nt: TGTGCCAGCAGCGCAGCAGACAGGGGGAACACCGGGGAGCTGTTTTTT
d_call: NA; clone_size: few; v_call: TRBV24-1; j_call: TRBJ2-3; cdr3_aa: CATSKDNTDTQYF; cdr3_nt: TGTGCCACCAGTAAGGACAACACAGATACGCAGTATTTT
d_call: NA; clone_size: NA; v_call: TRBV2; j_call: TRBJ1-1; cdr3_aa: CASSSGLSEAFF; cdr3_nt: TGTGCCAGCAGTTCGGGACTCTCTGAAGCTTTCTTT
d_call: TRBD2; clone_size: NA; v_call: TRBV5-1; j_call: TRBJ2-1; cdr3_aa: CASSLAPGGVGNEQFF; cdr3_nt: TGCGCCAGCAGCTTGGCTCCGGGAGGGGTTGGGAATGAGCAGTTCTTC
d_call: TRBD1; clone_size: NA; v_call: TRBV7-6; j_call: TRBJ2-3; cdr3_aa: CASSPGGQGTDTQYF; cdr3_nt: TGTGCCAGCAGCCCTGGGGGACAGGGCACAGATACGCAGTATTTT
d_call: TRBD2; clone_size: NA; v_call: TRBV10-3; j_call: TRBJ2-1; cdr3_aa: CATSGLADNEQFF; cdr3_nt: TGTGCCACCTCGGGACTAGCGGACAATGAGCAGTTCTTC
d_call: TRBD1; clone_size: NA; v_call: TRBV5-4; j_call: TRBJ2-2; cdr3_aa: CASSSLDRGGGTGELFF; cdr3_nt: TGTGCCAGCAGCTCGCTGGACAGGGGAGGAGGCACCGGGGAGCTGTTTTTT
d_call: TRBD1; clone_size: NA; v_call: TRBV18; j_call: TRBJ1-1; cdr3_aa: CASSRDRDTEAFF; cdr3_nt: TGTGCCAGCTCACGAGACAGGGATACTGAAGCTTTCTTT
d_call: TRBD1; clone_size: NA; v_call: TRBV5-1; j_call: TRBJ1-6; cdr3_aa: CASSSRTGGNSPLHF; cdr3_nt: TGCGCCAGCAGCTCACGGACAGGAGGTAATTCACCCCTCCACTTT